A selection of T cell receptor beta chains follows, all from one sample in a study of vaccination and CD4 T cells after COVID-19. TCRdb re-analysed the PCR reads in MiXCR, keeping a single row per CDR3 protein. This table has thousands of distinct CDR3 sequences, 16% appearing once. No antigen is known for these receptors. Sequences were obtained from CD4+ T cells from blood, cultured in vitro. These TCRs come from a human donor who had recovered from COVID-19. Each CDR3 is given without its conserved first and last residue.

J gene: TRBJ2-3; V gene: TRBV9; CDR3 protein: ASSVEGSGRLGTQY
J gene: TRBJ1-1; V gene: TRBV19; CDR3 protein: ASSGKQQGGDTEAF
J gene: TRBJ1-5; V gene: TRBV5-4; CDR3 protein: ASSIGQTNQPQH
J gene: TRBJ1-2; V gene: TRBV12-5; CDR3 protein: ASGGDRVINGYT
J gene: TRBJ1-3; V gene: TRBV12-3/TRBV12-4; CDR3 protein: ASSLVPLSRGLGNTIY
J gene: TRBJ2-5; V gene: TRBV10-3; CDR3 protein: AISETTTQETQY
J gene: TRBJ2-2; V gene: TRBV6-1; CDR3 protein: ASSDRQGAWTGELF
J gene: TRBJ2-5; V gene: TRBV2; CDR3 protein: ASKVVETQY
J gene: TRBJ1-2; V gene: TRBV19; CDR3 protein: ASSTHSAQGQGDGYT
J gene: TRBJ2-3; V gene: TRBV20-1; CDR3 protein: SALFSGGVTDTQY
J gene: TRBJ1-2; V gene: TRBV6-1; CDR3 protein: ASLRTGNFHYGYT
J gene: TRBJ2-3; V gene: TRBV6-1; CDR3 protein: ASGLGHTDTQY
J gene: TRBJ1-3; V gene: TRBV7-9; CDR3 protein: ASSLVDTPFRNTIY
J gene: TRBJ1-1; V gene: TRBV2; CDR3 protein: ASGKTGGTEAF
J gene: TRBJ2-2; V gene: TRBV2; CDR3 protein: ASSGAGAGTGELF
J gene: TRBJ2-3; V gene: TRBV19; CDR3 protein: ASSIGPRGHTQY
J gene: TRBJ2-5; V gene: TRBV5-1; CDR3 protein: ASSHEPHVETQY
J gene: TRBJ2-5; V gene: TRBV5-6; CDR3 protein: ASSLRRMGWETQY
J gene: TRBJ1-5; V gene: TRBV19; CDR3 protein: ASSFRNQPQH
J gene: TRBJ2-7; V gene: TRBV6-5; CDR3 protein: ASSYDSVAGGGVSYEQY
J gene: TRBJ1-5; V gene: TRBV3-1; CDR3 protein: ASSPDSYSNQPQH
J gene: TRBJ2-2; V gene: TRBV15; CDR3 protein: ATSRAFSSGGNTGELF
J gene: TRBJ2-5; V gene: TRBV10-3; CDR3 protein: AIKGEVGETQY
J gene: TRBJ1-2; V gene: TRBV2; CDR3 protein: ASRSDRENYT
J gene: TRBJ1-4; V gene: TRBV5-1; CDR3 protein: ASSLGGQGREKLF
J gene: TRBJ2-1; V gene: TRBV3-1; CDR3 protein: ASSQDLTSGGLGSYNEQF
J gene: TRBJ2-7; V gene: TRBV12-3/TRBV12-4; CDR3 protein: ASSFIGLSPYEQY
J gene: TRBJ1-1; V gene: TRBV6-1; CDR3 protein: ASSRGVTGTEAF
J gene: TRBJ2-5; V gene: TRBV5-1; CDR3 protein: ASSMGLVPYQETQY
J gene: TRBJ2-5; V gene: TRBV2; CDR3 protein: ASSESVQETQY
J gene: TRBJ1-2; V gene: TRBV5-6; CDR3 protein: ASSYGPDYT
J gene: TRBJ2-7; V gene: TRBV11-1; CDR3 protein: ASSWGQTMGEQY
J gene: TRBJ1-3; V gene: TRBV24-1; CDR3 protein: ATKKGSGNTIY
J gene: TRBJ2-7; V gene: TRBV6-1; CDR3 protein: ASSLTGWGEQY
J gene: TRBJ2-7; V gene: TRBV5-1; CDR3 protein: ASSLEGTVYYEQY
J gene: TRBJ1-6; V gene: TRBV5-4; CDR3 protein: ASSSTGGDSPLH
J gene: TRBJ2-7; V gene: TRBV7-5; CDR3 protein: ISVPEATREFNEQY
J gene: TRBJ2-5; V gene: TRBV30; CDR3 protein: AWSPSPGEETQY
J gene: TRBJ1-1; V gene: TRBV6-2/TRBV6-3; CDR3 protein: ASSYLGGQIAEAF
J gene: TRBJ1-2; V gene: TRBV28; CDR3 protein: ASSLEGRPGGYT
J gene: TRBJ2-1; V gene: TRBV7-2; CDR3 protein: ASSFVGGGNNEQF
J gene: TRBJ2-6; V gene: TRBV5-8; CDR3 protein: ASSWDRTSSGANVLT
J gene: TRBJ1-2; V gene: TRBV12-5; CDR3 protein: ASGLSRGFDYGYT
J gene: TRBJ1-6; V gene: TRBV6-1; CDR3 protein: ASSLQGLNSPLH
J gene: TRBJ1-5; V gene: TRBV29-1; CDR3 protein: SIRDTNQPQH
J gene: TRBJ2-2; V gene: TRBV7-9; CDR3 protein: ASSLGRRGLAGSGELF
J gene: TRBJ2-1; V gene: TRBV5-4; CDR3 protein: ASSLGVYNEQF
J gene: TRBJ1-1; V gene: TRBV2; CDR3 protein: ASSGRMNTEAF